These 8 T cell receptor beta chains were sequenced from one sample in a study of T cell changes during pregnancy in multiple sclerosis. Produced via immunoSEQ multiplex PCR; TCRdb's table is partial and in-frame only. The data hold 30,000 or so clones, with 80% to 90% observed a single time. Specimen: CD8+ T cells from peripheral blood mononuclear cells, collected in the third trimester of pregnancy. The receptors come from a female donor with multiple sclerosis, enrolled in a pregnancy study.

The chain employs TRBV2 and TRBJ1-5; D is unclear. The length of the CDR3 is 17 residues. The germline CDR1 and CDR2 sequences are SNHLY and FYNNEI. V lost 0 bases, J lost 0 bases, and 12 bases lay in between. In DNA, the CDR3 is TGTGCCAGCAGTGAAGCGCGAGGGTGGGGTAGCAATCAGCCCCAGCATTTT. It is translated as CASSEARGWGSNQPQHF.

The chain has TRBV6-1 and TRBJ1-4, with D possibly being TRBD1 (5 bases). CDR1 MNHNS and CDR2 SASEGT come from the germline V gene. The CDR3 consists of 14 residues. V shed 6 bases and J shed 7 bases, with 15 bases lying between them. CDR3 DNA sequence: TGTGCCAGCAGCGATCCGGACACGGGTGAAAAACTGTTTTTT. Amino acid sequence: CASSDPDTGEKLFF.

This clone was observed a single time. The genes are TRBV27 and TRBJ2-7, with 8 positions matching TRBD2. CDR1 and CDR2 from the germline V gene are MNHEY and SMNVEV (reference sequence). J gave up 4 bases and V 5 bases, and 10 bases lay outside the gene matches. This CDR3 region has 15 residues. CDR3 nucleotides: TGTGCCAGCAGTCCTTGGCGGGGGGCAGGATACGAGCAGTACTTC. As protein: CASSPWRGAGYEQYF.

CDR3 amino acids: CSVPTNRGRLNTEAFF. The CDR3 DNA sequence: TGCAGCGTTCCTACCAACAGGGGCAGGCTGAACACTGAAGCTTTCTTT. The genes are TRBV29-1 and TRBJ1-1; TRBD1 aligns across 7 bases. This CDR3 contains 16 residues. Germline CDR1 and CDR2: SQVTM and ANQGSEA. The J segment lost 0 bases and the V segment lost 5 bases, leaving 12 bases of the junction unmatched.

This clone showed up just once. The V and J genes are TRBV9 and TRBJ2-1; D is unclear. The CDR3 has 15 amino acids. The germline CDR1 and CDR2 sequences are SGDLS and YYNGEE. V lost 0 bases to trimming and J lost 8 bases, with 15 bases between them. The CDR3: CASSVAAVRRDEQFF. CDR3 sequence (DNA): TGTGCCAGCAGCGTAGCGGCCGTTAGGAGAGATGAGCAGTTCTTC.

This chain links TRBV5-1 with TRBJ1-1, with 7 bases that match TRBD1. Trimming removed 0 bases from V and 4 bases from J; junction bases left unmatched: 3. Germline values: CDR1 SGHRS, CDR2 YFSETQ. The CDR3 length is 14 residues. The CDR3 DNA is TGCGCCAGCAGCTTGGCCAGGGACAGCACTGAAGCTTTCTTT. Its protein product is CASSLARDSTEAFF.

This clone was counted once. V and J are TRBV19 and TRBJ2-1; TRBD2 agrees at 7 bases. The CDR3 is 16 amino acids. The germline CDR1 and CDR2 sequences are LNHDA and SQIVND (reference sequence). J was trimmed by 0 bases and V by 7 bases; bases with no gene match: 9. CDR3 sequence reads: CASTKEAGSSYNEQFF. The CDR3 DNA is TGTGCCAGTACAAAGGAAGCGGGAAGCTCCTACAATGAGCAGTTCTTC.

The rearrangement joins TRBV7-3 to TRBJ2-5; 12 nucleotides align to TRBD2. V trimming: 5 bases; J trimming: 2 bases; junction bases outside the gene matches: 6. CDR3 length equals 16 residues. Germline lookup yields CDR1 SGHTA and CDR2 FQGTGA. This chain's CDR3 is CASSPGTSGLQETQYF. CDR3 nucleotides: TGTGCCAGCAGCCCTGGGACTAGCGGGCTACAAGAGACCCAGTACTTC.